This T cell receptor beta chain was observed in a study of cytomegalovirus exposure and HLA in healthy donors. V was pared by 6 bases and J by 1 base, with 17 bases between. CDR1 MDHEN and CDR2 SYDVKM come from the germline V gene. CDR3 size: 16 residues. In its sample, this clone was seen once. Assay: immunoSEQ multiplex PCR; the TCRdb copy retains only in-frame clones and omits some. The sample holds a few hundred thousand clones, 75% to 90% seen once. Sequencing was carried out using PBMCs. The TCR sequence derives from a young woman in good health and CMV-seronegative. The rearrangement uses TRBV28 and TRBJ2-3; D may be TRBD2 (6 bases). The CDR3 DNA reads TGTGCCAGCAGCTCGTCGGGGGTCTTCGGCACAGATACGCAGTATTTT. It yields the protein CASSSSGVFGTDTQYF.